This T cell receptor beta chain was retrieved from a study of blood T cell repertoires in COVID-19. About the research overall: Collection of acute and convalescent COVID-19 samples took place in the United States, Italy and Spain. PBMCs, B-cell-depleted T cells, or T cells were the source of the cDNA or gDNA that made up the material.

Germline CDR1 is SGHTA and CDR2 is FQGNSA. This CDR3 spans 16 amino acids. Trimming removed 1 base at V and 8 bases at J, with 20 bases between. How the authors handled the data: Scientists estimated how many nucleated cells there were by amplifying reference gene primers. Profiled with immunoSEQ multiplex PCR; TCRdb holds only in-frame clones, not every one. That table is the source of V, J and clone size, and D and trimming were worked out from the DNA. The data contain about 480,000 clones, around 89% of them seen just once; the ten biggest clones take up approximately 4.5%. The chain combines TRBV7-2 with TRBJ1-2, with D perhaps matching TRBD1 (5 bases). Sequenced input: peripheral blood. The receptor comes from a young woman with acute or convalescent COVID-19. CDR3 DNA: TGTGCCAGCAGCTTAGGACTAGGGGTACGGGGTTGGGGCTACACCTTC. This gives the protein CASSLGLGVRGWGYTF.